One T cell receptor beta chain is described in this entry. Its specificity is unknown. The data stem from a study of CD8 T cells in ankylosing spondylitis. Notes on the study in general: A motif of 7 or 8 highly homologous TCR beta variants was seen as apparently characteristic of ankylosing spondylitis blood. Significantly higher representation of disease-linked clones was reported for matched ankylosing spondylitis synovial fluid.

This CDR3 spans 13 amino acids. Germline CDR1 SQVTM, CDR2 ANQGSEA. V was shortened by 0 bases and J by 5 bases, with 7 bases between the two germline ends. Library preparation for TCR beta used quantitative 5'-RACE with molecular barcodes. TCRdb fed the 5' RACE reads into MiXCR, producing one record per CDR3 protein. Altogether some 33,000 distinct CDR3 sequences are present, 14% being singletons, with the ten largest covering less than 40%. The chain links TRBV29-1 to TRBJ2-2; D is perhaps TRBD2 (6 bases). Sequencing input: blood. This TCR was recovered from a male donor with ankylosing spondylitis or in good health (not recorded which). CDR3: CSVEDGGTGELFF. In DNA, the CDR3 is TGCAGCGTTGAAGATGGGGGGACCGGGGAGCTGTTTTTT.